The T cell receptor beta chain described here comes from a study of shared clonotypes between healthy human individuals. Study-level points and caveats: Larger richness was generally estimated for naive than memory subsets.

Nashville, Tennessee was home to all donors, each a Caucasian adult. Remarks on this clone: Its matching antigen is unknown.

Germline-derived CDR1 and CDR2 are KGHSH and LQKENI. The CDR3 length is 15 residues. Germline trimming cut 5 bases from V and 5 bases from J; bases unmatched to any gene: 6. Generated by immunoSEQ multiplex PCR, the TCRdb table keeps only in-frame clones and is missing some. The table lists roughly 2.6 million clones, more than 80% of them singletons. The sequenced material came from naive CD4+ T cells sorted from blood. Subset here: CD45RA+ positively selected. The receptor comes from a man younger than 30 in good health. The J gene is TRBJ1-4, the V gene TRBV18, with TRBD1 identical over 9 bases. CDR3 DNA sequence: TGTGCCAGCTCATATTCGACAGGGGGGAATGAAAAACTGTTTTTT. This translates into CASSYSTGGNEKLFF.